One and the same sample provided the 23 T cell receptor beta chains below, sequenced in a study of prognosis after radiotherapy for stage I lung cancer. Starting from genomic DNA, TCR beta CDR3 was amplified through two-round multiplex PCR. Amplification in first-round PCR relied on primers specific to each TRBV and TRBJ gene. TCRdb fed the multiplex PCR reads into MiXCR, producing one record per CDR3 protein. This table has more than 25,000 distinct CDR3 sequences, about 34% appearing once. This sample comprised PBMCs, obtained before or after stereotactic body radiation therapy (not recorded which). The receptor source for this set is a donor over 45 with non-small cell lung cancer.

A note on this clonotype: This may come from a read error, since a much larger clone is one base off. V gene TRBV4-1 combines with J gene TRBJ2-5, with 7 bases fitting TRBD1. This CDR3 is built from 13 residues. Looked up from germline, CDR1 is MGHRA and CDR2 is YSYEKL. V shed 3 bases, J shed 4 bases, and the junction held 2 bases outside the gene matches. In nucleotides, the CDR3 is TGCGCCAGCAGCCAGCACAGGGGAGAGACCCAGTACTTC. Translation: CASSQHRGETQYF.

This clonotype was seen ten or more times. CDR3 in amino acids: CASSTFGYNEQFF. Here the CDR3 DNA reads TGCGCCAGCAGCACGTTCGGCTACAATGAGCAGTTCTTC. The V call is TRBV5-1, the J call TRBJ2-1, with no clear D. There are 13 residues in the CDR3. V was clipped by 4 bases and J by 3 bases, with 8 bases between them. Germline V gene lookup returns CDR1 SGHRS and CDR2 YFSETQ. Based on the CDR3 plus reference TRBV5-1 and TRBJ2-1, the full variable domain is KAGVTQTPRYLIKTRGQQVTLSCSPISGHRSVSWYQQTPGQGLQFLFEYFSETQRNKGNFPGRFSGRQFSNSRSEMNVSTLELGDSALYLCASSTFGYNEQFFGPGTRLTVL.

For the CDR3, the DNA is TGTGCCAGCAGCCCCCAGAGCCTCACAGATACGCAGTATTTT. It encodes CASSPQSLTDTQYF. The V and J genes are TRBV5-4 and TRBJ2-3; D not resolved. The CDR3 is 14 amino acids. V shed 4 bases and J shed 2 bases, with 11 bases lying between them. Germline values: CDR1 SGHNT, CDR2 YYREEE (reference sequence).

The sample holds many counts of this clonotype. The rearrangement joins TRBV12-3 or TRBV12-4 to TRBJ1-5; D might be TRBD1 (5 bases). Trimming took off 5 bases at V and 0 bases at J, with 14 bases between the two ends. The CDR3 runs 16 residues. CDR3 sequence (DNA): TGTGCCAGCAGTCCGGGAGGGGATTATAGCAATCAGCCCCAGCATTTT. Translated, it gives CASSPGGDYSNQPQHF.

This clonotype was counted at least ten times. The chain combines TRBV24-1 with TRBJ1-3; the D is unclear. V lost 4 bases and J 0 bases, leaving 6 bases between the germline ends. In germline, CDR1 is KGHDR, CDR2 SFDVKD. The CDR3 is 14 amino acids. This chain's CDR3 is CATSEGNSGNTIYF. CDR3 coding DNA: TGTGCCACCAGTGAGGGGAACTCTGGAAACACCATATATTTT.

This clonotype was counted many times. The chain carries TRBV20-1 and TRBJ2-7; 10 bases match TRBD1. V was clipped by 0 bases and J by 7 bases; unmatched bases: 9. There are 15 residues in the CDR3. Germline V gene sequence: CDR1 DFQATT, CDR2 SNEGSKA (reference sequence). CDR3 residues: CSARDRDRGLGEQYF. Written as DNA, the CDR3 is TGCAGTGCTAGAGACCGGGACAGGGGTCTCGGGGAGCAGTACTTC.

Written as DNA, the CDR3 is TGTGCCAGCAGCTTCGCGCCCGGGACAGGGTATGAAAAACTGTTTTTT. It is translated as CASSFAPGTGYEKLFF. The chain uses TRBV7-9 and TRBJ1-4; TRBD1 aligns across 9 bases. The CDR3 totals 16 residues. The germline V gene has CDR1 SEHNR and CDR2 FQNEAQ (reference sequence). V was pared by 3 bases and J by 6 bases, with 8 bases of the junction left unmatched.

A remark on this clonotype: One junction end disagrees with the germline gene, perhaps due to a read error. The chain links TRBV11-1 to TRBJ2-7; 7 nucleotides align to TRBD2. The CDR3 runs 14 residues. The germline gives CDR1 SGHAT, CDR2 FQDESV (reference sequence). The CDR3 protein is CASGLFWEGYDQYF. The CDR3 bases are TGTGCCAGCGGACTCTTCTGGGAGGGGTACGATCAGTACTTC.

This clonotype has at least ten counts. The chain links TRBV7-9 to TRBJ2-1, with 8 positions matching TRBD1. Germline V gene sequence: CDR1 SEHNR, CDR2 FQNEAQ (reference sequence). This CDR3 has 15 residues. V was clipped by 7 bases and J by 10 bases; unmatched bases: 15. CDR3 in amino acids: CASTPDRDPSKEQFF. The CDR3 DNA is TGTGCCAGCACCCCGGACAGGGACCCTTCCAAAGAGCAGTTCTTC.

The chain is built from TRBV5-8 and TRBJ2-1; TRBD1 matches at 7 bases. Germline trimming cut 3 bases from V and 3 bases from J; bases unmatched to any gene: 6. Germline CDR1 SGHTS, CDR2 YDEGEE. This CDR3 contains 15 residues. The CDR3 loop reads CASSSGQVFYNEQFF. CDR3 bases: TGTGCCAGCAGCTCTGGACAGGTTTTCTACAATGAGCAGTTCTTC.

On this clonotype: A much larger clonotype is one base distant, so this may be a read error. The rearrangement joins TRBV7-9 to TRBJ2-5; D unresolved. Germline V gives CDR1 SEHNR, CDR2 FQNEAQ (reference sequence). Trimming removed 4 bases at V and 4 bases at J, with 16 bases between. This CDR3 comprises 15 residues. The CDR3 nucleotides are TGTGCCAGCAGCTCCTGTGACCTGTCAGGAGAGACCCAGTACTTC. Its translation is CASSSCDLSGETQYF.

The rearrangement uses TRBV7-2 and TRBJ1-2; no clear D gene. This CDR3 has 16 residues. Deletions cut 0 bases from V and 12 bases from J, with 23 bases between. Looked up from germline, CDR1 is SGHTA and CDR2 is FQGNSA. CDR3 sequence reads: CASSLALAGTNYVHTF. The CDR3 nucleotides read TGTGCCAGCAGCTTAGCGCTTGCCGGCACTAACTATGTCCACACCTTC.

In the case of this clonotype: Given a far larger clone just one base away, this is likely a sequencing read error. The chain links TRBV6-9 to TRBJ2-7; D is uncertain. The germline V and J ends were trimmed by 8 bases and 3 bases, with 11 bases remaining between them. Germline loops: CDR1 MNHGY, CDR2 SVAAGI. The CDR3 totals 12 residues. The CDR3, as DNA: TGTGCCAGCGCTCCTAGGGACTACGAGCAGTACTTC. It codes for CASAPRDYEQYF.

This clonotype was detected ten times or more. The chain employs TRBV5-6 and TRBJ1-6, with D perhaps TRBD1 (6 bases). This CDR3 contains 14 residues. Germline CDR1 SGHDT, CDR2 YYEEEE. With 6 bases removed from V and 8 bases from J, the gap between germline ends came to 15 bases. The CDR3 DNA sequence: TGTGCCAGCACCTACAGGGAGAGGGATTCACCCCTCCACTTT. This sequence encodes CASTYRERDSPLHF.

Concerning this clonotype: It may be a read error: a sequence one base away is much more abundant. The chain joins TRBV30 to TRBJ1-1; D possibly corresponds to TRBD1 (5 bases). This CDR3 contains 16 residues. CDR1 and CDR2 from the germline V gene are GTSNPN and SVGIG (reference sequence). The chain's CDR3 is CAWSVRMGPNRTEASF. The CDR3 nucleotides read TGTGCCTGGAGTGTACGGATGGGGCCCAATCGGACTGAAGCTTCCTTT.

Comment on this clonotype: A much larger clone sits a single nucleotide away, making a read error possible. The chain joins TRBV7-7 to TRBJ2-1; 10 bases fit TRBD2. The CDR3 length is 16 residues. The V gene's germline CDR1 is SSHAT and CDR2 FNYEAQ (reference sequence). DNA for the CDR3: TGTGCCAGCGGCTTATCCCTAGCGGGAGAAAACAATGAGCAGTTCTTC. Protein sequence: CASGLSLAGENNEQFF.

Ten or more counts support this clonotype. The chain recombines TRBV7-9 with TRBJ2-7, with D perhaps matching TRBD2 (5 bases). Germline CDR1 SEHNR, CDR2 FQNEAQ (reference sequence). Trimming removed 6 bases from V and 3 bases from J, with 15 bases in between. The CDR3 totals 14 residues. As DNA, the CDR3 is TGTGCCAGCAGTAAGACTGGTCGGGGCTACGAGCAGTACTTC. Its protein is CASSKTGRGYEQYF.

This clonotype was counted ten times or more. The CDR3: CASSFSGGNEQFF. CDR3 nucleotides: TGTGCCAGCAGCTTTAGTGGAGGCAATGAGCAGTTCTTC. The gene calls are TRBV7-3 and TRBJ2-1; a possible D gene is TRBD2 (5 bases). Germline V lookup: CDR1 SGHTA, CDR2 FQGTGA. This CDR3 has 13 amino acids. V was clipped by 3 bases and J by 6 bases, with 9 bases between them.

This clonotype was picked up many times. The chain combines TRBV12-5 with TRBJ1-1; D remains ambiguous. The CDR3 covers 13 residues. Trimming took off 3 bases at V and 1 base at J, with 6 bases between the two ends. CDR1 is LGHNT and CDR2 is FRNRAP in the germline V gene. This CDR3 is CASGFGQNTEAFF. CDR3 DNA: TGTGCTAGTGGTTTTGGGCAGAACACTGAAGCTTTCTTT.

Notes on this clonotype: A far larger clone is off by one base, so a read error is likely. This chain links TRBV6-4 with TRBJ1-6; TRBD1 aligns across 10 bases. Trimming removed 7 bases from V and 5 bases from J; junction bases left unmatched: 8. From germline, CDR1 is MRHNA and CDR2 SNTAGT. The CDR3 covers 16 residues. The CDR3 sequence: CASIHWTGGNNSPLHF. In DNA form, the CDR3 reads TGTGCCAGCATTCACTGGACAGGGGGGAATAATTCACCCCTCCACTTT.

Sample share makes this clonotype medium-sized (0.01 to 0.1%). The rearrangement joins TRBV6-5 to TRBJ2-7; TRBD2 might be the D (6 bases). Trimming shortened V by 2 bases and J by 4 bases, and 6 bases separated the two germline ends. Germline V CDR1 and CDR2: MNHEY, SVGAGI. There are 12 residues in the CDR3. The CDR3 bases are TGTGCCAGCAGTTACGCGGGGTACGAGCAGTACTTC. This sequence encodes CASSYAGYEQYF.

With regard to this clonotype: This may come from a read error, since a much larger clone is one base off. The V gene is TRBV7-2, the J gene TRBJ1-4; 7 nucleotides agree with TRBD1. CDR1 SGHTA and CDR2 FQGNSA come from the germline V gene. The CDR3 has 16 residues. DNA for the CDR3: TGTGCCAGCAGCTTACCGGGGACAGCCGACAATGAAAAACCGTTTTTT. Protein: CASSLPGTADNEKPFF. Using reference TRBV7-2 and TRBJ1-4 for the parts outside the CDR3, the full variable domain is GAGVSQSPSNKVTEKGKDVELRCDPISGHTALYWYRQSLGQGLEFLIYFQGNSAPDKSGLPSDRFSAERTGGSVSTLTIQRTQQEDSAVYLCASSLPGTADNEKPFFGSGTQLSVL.

This clonotype was recorded many times. CDR3 residues: CASRLAGFLGEQFF. CDR3 in DNA: TGTGCCAGCAGACTAGCGGGATTTTTGGGTGAGCAGTTCTTC. V is TRBV11-2 and J is TRBJ2-1, with 10 bases that match TRBD2. Germline V gene sequence: CDR1 SGHAT, CDR2 FQNNGV. CDR3 length: 14 amino acids. V dropped 6 bases and J dropped 9; count of bases not matched to a gene: 8.